Detailed here is one TCR beta chain. Its antigen is unknown. RNA transcripts provided the source from which TCR beta CDR3 regions were amplified. Researchers ran a first-round RT-PCR on the TCR CDR3 using the HTBI primer set. Each CDR3 protein gets one entry after TCRdb re-called the multiplex PCR reads with MiXCR. Of about half a million distinct CDR3 sequences listed, around 15% are singletons. The sample originates from a study of T cells in Graves' hyperthyroidism and ophthalmopathy. Study-level findings and limits: Through a model of 13 V-J features, ophthalmopathy was separated from stable hyperthyroidism.

The CDR3 extends over 15 amino acids. CDR1 and CDR2 from the germline V gene are MNHEY and SMNVEV (reference sequence). V dropped 2 bases and J dropped 3 bases, with 14 bases sitting between them. Material for sequencing was blood. This chain links TRBV27 with TRBJ2-7; D is undetermined. The sequence derives from a young woman with Graves' ophthalmopathy. The CDR3 here is CASSLVGNPYYEQYF. DNA for the CDR3: TGTGCCAGCAGTTTAGTGGGGAATCCCTACTACGAGCAGTACTTC.